A single sample is the source of the 19 T cell receptor delta chains below, sequenced in a study of gamma-delta T cells after stem cell transplantation (dated by TCRdb to the mid-2010s). The library was generated by RT-PCR. Instrument used: Illumina MiSeq. TCRdb reprocessed the public reads with the caller CATT; rows with the same DNA were merged afterwards. For this sample the table gives some 960 delta-chain clones, of which 3.8% were detected only once. Of the sample, under 60% falls within the top ten clones. Specimen: gamma-delta T cells. Receptors were obtained from a human donor. It is not recorded whose cells these are; they may come from a transplant donor.

This clone has a handful of counts. TCRdb attributes to this sequence the protein of a much larger clone, which differs from the DNA translation at residue 7; a read error is likely, and the protein displayed is translated from the DNA. The gene calls are TRDV2 and TRDJ3; 7 positions agree with TRDD3. The germline CDR1 and CDR2 sequences are GEAIGNYY and EKD. CDR3 length: 20 residues. After removal of 3 bases from V and 0 bases from J, the junction contained 13 bases not matched to a gene. The CDR3 spells CACDRVMGESSSWDTRQMFF. Written as DNA, the CDR3 is TGTGCCTGTGACCGCGTAATGGGGGAGTCAAGCTCCTGGGACACCCGACAGATGTTTTTC.

A remark on this clone: The TCRdb protein comes from a much larger clone and disagrees with this DNA's translation at residue 10, likely due to a read error; the protein given here is derived from the DNA. This sequence joins TRDV2 and TRDJ1, with TRDD3 identical over 10 bases. The junction had 15 bases not matched to a gene; V was cut back by 3 bases and J by 6 bases. The germline CDR1 and CDR2 sequences are GEAIGNYY and EKD. The length of the CDR3 is 17 residues. The CDR3 loop is CACDALLGDPGPYKLIF. CDR3 bases: TGTGCCTGTGACGCCTTACTGGGGGATCCTGGACCATATAAACTCATCTTT.

Details on this clone: Mismatch with germline at one junction end may stem from a read error. This sample also contains other DNA sequences that code for the same CDR3. The rearrangement links TRDV2 to TRDJ1, with D tentatively TRDD2 (6 bases). Germline-derived CDR1 and CDR2 are GEAIGNYY and EKD. The CDR3 contains 20 residues. The CDR3 region is CACDTVSFLKAGGITDTLIF. In nucleotides, the CDR3 is TGTGCCTGTGACACCGTTTCTTTCCTAAAGGCCGGGGGTATCACCGATACACTCATCTTT.

This clone showed up just a few times. This DNA's translation and the protein TCRdb lists, from a much larger clone, do not match at residue 4, likely due to a read error; the protein shown is translated from the DNA. The V call is TRDV2, the J call TRDJ1; the match to TRDD3 covers 11 bases. Looked up from germline, CDR1 is GEAIGNYY and CDR2 is EKD. The CDR3 spans 17 residues. V trimming: 5 bases; J trimming: 0 bases; junction bases outside the gene matches: 10. CDR3 nucleotides: TGTGCCTGTGCCACACTGGGGGATAAACGGGACACCGATAAACTCATCTTT. This codes for CACATLGDKRDTDKLIF.

The sample holds a few counts of this clone. A read error likely explains this, since a far larger clone differs by one base. Other DNA sequences in this sample translate to the same CDR3. J is TRDJ1 and V is TRDV2; a weak D match, TRDD3 (5 bases). This CDR3 has 15 amino acids. Trimming stripped 0 bases from V and 8 bases from J, with 18 bases between. Germline V lookup: CDR1 GEAIGNYY, CDR2 EKD. CDR3 sequence reads: CACDTAGTPGDKLIF. The CDR3 DNA reads as TGTGCCTGTGACACCGCGGGGACACCGGGCGACAAACTCATCTTT.

By sample fraction, this clone is large (0.1 to 1%). Distinct nucleotide sequences in the sample also encode this CDR3. V gene TRDV2 combines with J gene TRDJ1; 7 bases match TRDD3. V gave up 1 base and J gave up 1 base; unmatched junction bases: 11. CDR1 is GEAIGNYY and CDR2 is EKD in the germline V gene. This CDR3 contains 17 residues. This CDR3 is CACDTLGGGPSTDKLIF. Written as DNA, the CDR3 is TGTGCCTGTGACACTCTTGGTGGGGGACCCTCCACCGATAAACTCATCTTT.

By proportion, this clone is medium-sized. Germline and junction disagree at one end, which may indicate a read error. J is TRDJ1 and V is TRDV2, with a possible D match to TRDD3 (6 bases). This CDR3 contains 17 residues. Germline lookup yields CDR1 GEAIGNYY and CDR2 EKD. The CDR3 DNA reads as TGTGCCCGTGACGCCATGGGGGGGGAAAGGTACACCGATAAACTCATCTTT. Residues: CARDAMGGERYTDKLIF.

As concerns this clone: TCRdb's listed protein matches a much larger clone and diverges from this DNA's translation at residue 16, likely through a read error; the protein shown comes from the DNA. The gene calls are TRDV2 and TRDJ1; 9 nucleotides match TRDD3. The CDR3 is made up of 21 amino acids. The ends lost 0 bases at V and 3 bases at J; junction bases unmatched: 22. Germline V lookup: CDR1 GEAIGNYY, CDR2 EKD. The CDR3 DNA reads TGTGCCTGTGACACCGTAAGGGGACTCTCCTCTGGGGGATCCCTTGCCGATAAACTCATCTTT. The encoded protein is CACDTVRGLSSGGSLADKLIF.

In its sample, this clone was seen a few times. A much larger clone lies one base from this, so it may be a read error. Distinct nucleotide sequences in the sample also encode this CDR3. The V call is TRDV2, the J call TRDJ1; 10 bases line up with TRDD3. The CDR3 is 17 residues long. Germline V gene sequence: CDR1 GEAIGNYY, CDR2 EKD. After removal of 7 bases from V and 1 base from J, the junction contained 14 bases not matched to a gene. The CDR3 loop reads CACDPVTGGSPTDKLIF. Written as DNA, the CDR3 is TGTGCCTGCGACCCTGTTACTGGGGGATCCCCCACCGATAAACTCATCTTT.

A few counts support this clone. This DNA's translation and the protein TCRdb lists, from a much larger clone, do not match at residue 17, likely due to a read error; the protein shown is translated from the DNA. The chain carries TRDV2 and TRDJ3, with D maybe TRDD3 (6 bases). Germline-derived CDR1 and CDR2 are GEAIGNYY and EKD. The CDR3 consists of 20 residues. DNA of the CDR3: TGTGCCTGTGACACCGCGGATACAGGGATAAGCTCCTGGGACACCCGACACATGTTTTTC. Encoded protein: CACDTADTGISSWDTRHMFF.

This clone was detected a few times. A much larger clone lies a single base off, so this may be a read error. Other DNA sequences of this sample code for an identical CDR3. The CDR3 DNA follows: TGTGCCTGTGACCCTGTAGGTCTGGGGGATACGACCGATAAACTCATCTTT. This codes for CACDPVGLGDTTDKLIF. The chain uses TRDV2 and TRDJ1, with 12 nucleotides matching TRDD3. Germline assignment: CDR1 GEAIGNYY and CDR2 EKD. After removal of 3 bases from V and 2 bases from J, the junction contained 9 bases not matched to a gene. The CDR3 extends over 17 amino acids.

The table lists this clone with a few counts. TCRdb records a much larger clone's protein for this DNA, with a difference at residue 5 that likely arises from a read error; the protein given is the translation of the DNA. The rearrangement uses TRDV2 and TRDJ1, with 11 nucleotides matching TRDD3. The CDR3 consists of 18 residues. V was pared by 3 bases and J by 1 base, with 12 bases of the junction left unmatched. Germline V CDR1 and CDR2: GEAIGNYY, EKD. The CDR3 loop is CACDAVGLGDIVTDKLIF. CDR3 nucleotide sequence: TGTGCCTGTGACGCCGTCGGACTGGGGGATATTGTCACCGATAAACTCATCTTT.

This clone has more than one count but fewer than ten. It differs at one base from a far larger clone, so likely a read error. The chain employs TRDV2 and TRDJ1, with TRDD3 identical over 11 bases. The CDR3 sequence is 18 residues long. Germline V gene sequence: CDR1 GEAIGNYY, CDR2 EKD. CDR3 amino acids: CARDTVGLGDIVTDKLIF. The CDR3 DNA reads as TGTGCCCGTGACACCGTCGGACTGGGGGATATTGTCACCGATAAACTCATCTTT.

The table lists this clone with a few counts. This DNA translates differently at residue 3 from the TCRdb protein, which is that of a much larger clone; a read error is likely, and the protein shown is the DNA's own translation. The chain joins TRDV2 to TRDJ1; 7 nucleotides line up with TRDD3. Germline V gene lookup returns CDR1 GEAIGNYY and CDR2 EKD. The CDR3 runs 15 residues. Here the CDR3 reads CARDTVLGVPPKLIF. CDR3 in DNA: TGTGCCCGTGACACCGTGCTGGGGGTCCCCCCGAAACTCATCTTT.

On this clone itself: The protein held in TCRdb is that of a much larger clone and does not match this DNA's translation at residue 3, likely because of a read error; the protein shown is translated from the DNA. The chain joins TRDV2 to TRDJ1; 12 bases align to TRDD3. This CDR3 region has 16 residues. Looked up from germline, CDR1 is GEAIGNYY and CDR2 is EKD. The V gene end was trimmed by 7 bases and the J gene end by 3 bases; junction bases not matched to a gene: 11. CDR3 nucleotide sequence: TGTGCCTGGGACGCCTTACTGGGGGATACTGCCGATAAACTCATCTTT. Translating it yields CAWDALLGDTADKLIF.

By sample fraction, this clone is medium-sized (0.01 to 0.1%). A far more abundant clone sits one base away, making this likely a read error. The rearrangement links TRDV2 to TRDJ1; 9 bases fit TRDD3. The CDR3 is 14 amino acids. Germline assignment: CDR1 GEAIGNYY and CDR2 EKD. Here the CDR3 reads CASDKLGDADKLIF. The CDR3 nucleotides read TGTGCCTCTGACAAACTGGGGGACGCCGATAAACTCATCTTT.

This clone showed up just a few times. TCRdb shows a much larger clone's protein in place of this DNA's translation, and the two differ at residue 8, likely through a read error; the protein shown is translated from the DNA. The chain carries TRDV2 and TRDJ1; D ambiguous. The V end lost 0 bases, the J end lost 0 bases, and 10 bases lay between the germline ends. CDR1 and CDR2 (germline): GEAIGNYY, EKD. This CDR3 is 15 amino acids long. For the CDR3, the DNA is TGTGCCTGTGACACCGTGGTGGCCCACACCGATAAACTCATCTTT. Translated: CACDTVVAHTDKLIF.

This clone has more than one count but fewer than ten. With a far larger clone one base away, a read error is the likely cause. The rearrangement uses TRDV2 and TRDJ1, with D perhaps TRDD3 (5 bases). Germline values: CDR1 GEAIGNYY, CDR2 EKD. V was pared by 0 bases and J by 5 bases, with 15 bases between. This CDR3 region has 15 residues. The CDR3 reads CACDTVIGEMDKLIF. The DNA for the CDR3 is TGTGCCTGTGACACCGTAATTGGGGAGATGGATAAACTCATCTTT.

This clone was recorded a few times. The mismatch at residue 5 between this DNA's translation and the TCRdb protein of a much larger clone likely reflects a read error; the protein shown is translated from the DNA. The chain employs TRDV2 and TRDJ1; no definite D call. V lost 3 bases to trimming and J lost 0 bases, with 10 bases between them. CDR1 and CDR2 (germline): GEAIGNYY, EKD. The CDR3 is made up of 14 amino acids. The CDR3 nucleotides read TGTGCCTGTGACCCCCTTTCCGACACCGATAAACTCATCTTT. Residues: CACDPLSDTDKLIF.